Below, 14 T cell receptor beta chains from the same sample are listed, as sequenced in a study of beta chain features in type 1 diabetes. These receptors are not linked to any known antigen. General study findings and limits: Patients with Type 1 diabetes showed moderately but significantly shorter TCRB CDR3s in all four CD4+ subsets.

cDNA synthesis used the whole RNA isolate, giving expressed TCRB sequences. The method was immunoSEQ multiplex PCR; TCRdb's version includes in-frame clones alone and lacks a portion of them. The sample has about 260,000 clones; roughly 24% are singletons. The sequenced sample consisted of naive CD4+ T cells from blood. Every receptor here comes from a woman aged 25 to 39 with type 1 diabetes.

In this sample, this clone turned up a few times. The CDR3 reads CASSLVGTNLNTGELFF. CDR3 sequence (DNA): TGTGCCAGCAGCTTAGTAGGAACTAACCTGAACACCGGGGAGCTGTTTTTT. This rearrangement joins TRBV7-2 to TRBJ2-2; D call uncertain. Trimming cost V 1 base and J 1 base, with 13 bases left between them. Germline V gene lookup returns CDR1 SGHTA and CDR2 FQGNSA. This CDR3 is 17 amino acids long.

Only a few counts were recorded for this clone. This sequence joins TRBV7-9 and TRBJ2-7, with TRBD2 identical over 7 bases. The CDR3 has 14 residues. In germline, CDR1 is SEHNR, CDR2 FQNEAQ (reference sequence). Trimming removed 8 bases from V and 0 bases from J; junction bases left unmatched: 7. CDR3 loop: CASRSGASSYEQYF. The CDR3 bases are TGTGCCAGCCGAAGCGGGGCGAGCTCCTACGAGCAGTACTTC.

This chain joins TRBV29-1 and TRBJ2-3; 7 bases are shared with TRBD1. With V trimmed by 6 bases and J by 3 bases, 9 bases remained unmatched. This CDR3 contains 14 residues. CDR1 is SQVTM and CDR2 is ANQGSEA in the germline V gene. The chain's CDR3 is CSVNRGEWTDTQYF. The CDR3 region has the DNA TGCAGCGTAAACAGGGGTGAATGGACAGATACGCAGTATTTT.

The genes are TRBV13 and TRBJ2-5, with 10 nucleotides matching TRBD2. Germline CDR1 and CDR2: PRHDT and FYEKMQ (reference sequence). The CDR3 length is 14 residues. Trimming removed 5 bases from V and 7 bases from J; junction bases left unmatched: 7. CDR3 amino acids: CASSRGLAYRTQYF. The CDR3 DNA sequence: TGTGCCAGCAGCCGGGGACTAGCGTATCGGACCCAGTACTTC.

This clone was counted between two and nine times. V usage is TRBV2 and J usage is TRBJ1-5, with 7 bases aligning to TRBD1. From germline, CDR1 is SNHLY and CDR2 FYNNEI. This CDR3 region has 13 residues. V shed 9 bases, J shed 5 bases, and the junction held 7 bases outside the gene matches. The CDR3 coding sequence is TGTGCCAGTCACAGGGGCGACCATCAGCCCCAGCATTTT. Its translation: CASHRGDHQPQHF.

V is TRBV12-5 and J is TRBJ2-1, with TRBD2 as a possible D gene (6 bases). The CDR3 spans 15 residues. V was shortened by 1 base and J by 3 bases, with 10 bases between the two germline ends. Germline V CDR1 and CDR2: LGHNT, FRNRAP. DNA of the CDR3: TGTGCTAGTGGTTTGGGGCGGGACCGCTACAATGAGCAGTTCTTC. Its protein product is CASGLGRDRYNEQFF. Looking up the rest from reference TRBV12-5 and TRBJ2-1 gives the full variable domain: DARVTQTPRHKVTEMGQEVTMRCQPILGHNTVFWYRQTMMQGLELLAYFRNRAPLDDSGMPKDRFSAEMPDATLATLKIQPSEPRDSAVYFCASGLGRDRYNEQFFGPGTRLTVL.

This clone turned up a few times. The rearrangement joins TRBV7-9 to TRBJ1-4; D ambiguous. V was pared by 5 bases and J by 0 bases, with 10 bases between. This CDR3 is built from 15 residues. Per the germline V gene, CDR1 is SEHNR and CDR2 is FQNEAQ (reference sequence). The CDR3 nucleotides are TGTGCCAGCAGCCTCTCAGTCGCAACTAATGAAAAACTGTTTTTT. It is translated as CASSLSVATNEKLFF.

This clone has only a few counts. The rearrangement joins TRBV11-2 to TRBJ1-5; a weak D match, TRBD1 (6 bases). Trimming shortened V by 5 bases and J by 0 bases, and 8 bases separated the two germline ends. Germline-derived CDR1 and CDR2 are SGHAT and FQNNGV. There are 14 residues in the CDR3. The CDR3 region is CASSQDSSNQPQHF. Here the CDR3 DNA reads TGTGCCAGCAGCCAGGACAGTAGCAATCAGCCCCAGCATTTT. Looking up the rest from reference TRBV11-2 and TRBJ1-5 gives the full variable domain: EAGVAQSPRYKIIEKRQSVAFWCNPISGHATLYWYQQILGQGPKLLIQFQNNGVVDDSQLPKDRFSAERLKGVDSTLKIQPAKLEDSAVYLCASSQDSSNQPQHFGDGTRLSIL.

The chain links TRBV13 to TRBJ2-1; no reliable D call. The CDR3 is 13 residues long. With 5 bases removed from V and 9 bases from J, the gap between germline ends came to 14 bases. Germline V gene data show CDR1 as PRHDT and CDR2 as FYEKMQ (reference sequence). This CDR3 is CASSKVLWAEQFF. Here the CDR3 DNA reads TGTGCCAGCAGCAAAGTTTTATGGGCTGAGCAGTTCTTC.

V and J are TRBV18 and TRBJ1-3, with D perhaps matching TRBD1 (6 bases). The CDR3 covers 15 residues. Trimming stripped 2 bases from V and 4 bases from J, with 12 bases between. Germline values: CDR1 KGHSH, CDR2 LQKENI. CDR3: CASSPFGGSGNTIYF. In DNA, the CDR3 is TGTGCCAGCTCACCATTTGGGGGCAGCGGAAACACCATATATTTT.

The chain combines TRBV5-1 with TRBJ2-5; TRBD1 agrees at 8 bases. CDR1 and CDR2 (germline): SGHRS, YFSETQ. The V segment lost 6 bases and the J segment 5 bases; nucleotides outside the gene matches: 9. This CDR3 spans 14 amino acids. CDR3: CASTGTGFVETQYF. The DNA of the CDR3 is TGCGCCAGCACCGGGACAGGATTCGTGGAGACCCAGTACTTC. The full variable domain, rest sourced from reference TRBV5-1 and TRBJ2-5, is KAGVTQTPRYLIKTRGQQVTLSCSPISGHRSVSWYQQTPGQGLQFLFEYFSETQRNKGNFPGRFSGRQFSNSRSEMNVSTLELGDSALYLCASTGTGFVETQYFGPGTRLLVL.

There are a few counts of this clone. V usage is TRBV5-1 and J usage is TRBJ2-7; TRBD1 is a possible D gene (6 bases). In germline, CDR1 is SGHRS, CDR2 YFSETQ. This CDR3 is 13 amino acids long. Trimming removed 4 bases from V and 4 bases from J, with 12 bases in between. This chain's CDR3 is CASSPAGQYEQYF. In nucleotides, the CDR3 is TGCGCCAGCAGCCCAGCTGGACAGTACGAGCAGTACTTC. The full variable domain, rest sourced from reference TRBV5-1 and TRBJ2-7, is KAGVTQTPRYLIKTRGQQVTLSCSPISGHRSVSWYQQTPGQGLQFLFEYFSETQRNKGNFPGRFSGRQFSNSRSEMNVSTLELGDSALYLCASSPAGQYEQYFGPGTRLTVT.

The chain combines TRBV5-1 with TRBJ2-2, with D possibly TRBD1 on 6 matching bases. Between the trimmed V and J ends, which lost 0 bases and 10 bases, there was a span of 16 bases. Germline V gene data show CDR1 as SGHRS and CDR2 as YFSETQ. The CDR3 loop spans 15 amino acids. The CDR3 protein is CASSLAGQPLSELFF. The CDR3 DNA sequence: TGCGCCAGCAGCTTGGCAGGACAGCCCCTATCGGAGCTGTTTTTT. Filled out from reference TRBV5-1 and TRBJ2-2, the complete variable domain reads KAGVTQTPRYLIKTRGQQVTLSCSPISGHRSVSWYQQTPGQGLQFLFEYFSETQRNKGNFPGRFSGRQFSNSRSEMNVSTLELGDSALYLCASSLAGQPLSELFFGEGSRLTVL.

This CDR3 reads CASSEASDHTDTQYF. The CDR3 coding sequence is TGTGCCAGCAGTGAAGCTAGCGACCACACAGATACGCAGTATTTT. V and J are TRBV25-1 and TRBJ2-3, with D possibly matching TRBD2 (6 bases). CDR3 length equals 15 residues. With 2 bases removed from V and 2 bases from J, the gap between germline ends came to 11 bases. Germline V gene data show CDR1 as MGHDK and CDR2 as SYGVNS.